This record looks at one TCR beta chain sequence and its context. This entry is derived from a study of shared clonotypes between healthy human individuals. There were only Caucasian adults among the donors, and all lived in Nashville, Tennessee. Here immunoSEQ multiplex PCR was the method, and the copy in TCRdb shows in-frame clones only, minus some. Of roughly 1.4 million clones detected, 98% appear once; the ten largest clones hold 0.3% to 0.45%. Trimming removed 3 bases at V and 0 bases at J, with 8 bases between. The CDR3 is 14 residues long. Germline lookup yields CDR1 SGHAT and CDR2 FQNNGV. Sequenced material: naive CD4+ T cells sorted from blood. The subset was: CD45RA+ positively selected. The J gene is TRBJ1-2, the V gene TRBV11-2, with D uncertain. The TCR sequence derives from a man under 40 in good health. This chain's CDR3 is CASSLVSSNYGYTF. DNA of the CDR3: TGTGCCAGCAGCTTGGTCAGTTCTAACTATGGCTACACCTTC.